The 14 T cell receptor beta chains in this list originate from one sample, sequenced in a study of T cells after yellow fever vaccination. TCRdb itself ran the 5' RACE reads through MiXCR, one entry per CDR3 protein. Of hundreds of thousands of distinct CDR3 sequences listed, approximately 13% are singletons. This specimen consisted of PBMCs, obtained on the day of the yellow fever booster vaccination. The receptors originated from a man in his thirties or forties who received the YFV17D yellow fever vaccine.

This clonotype was recorded a few times. This rearrangement joins TRBV5-1 to TRBJ2-5; perhaps TRBD2 as D (6 bases). Germline V gives CDR1 SGHRS, CDR2 YFSETQ. Trimming removed 3 bases from V and 7 bases from J, with 22 bases in between. There are 16 residues in the CDR3. Here the CDR3 DNA reads TGCGCCAGCAGCTCGACGACTAGTTCAGTAGAAGGGACCCAGTACTTC. Its translation is CASSSTTSSVEGTQYF.

A remark on this clonotype: One base away lies a much larger clone, so this may be a sequencing read error. V gene TRBV5-1 combines with J gene TRBJ2-3, with D unclear. Germline CDR1 and CDR2: SGHRS and YFSETQ. This CDR3 has 15 residues. The CDR3 spells CAISRDRDLTDTQYF. In nucleotides, the CDR3 is TGCGCCATCAGCCGAGATAGGGATCTCACAGATACGCAGTATTTT.

Only a few counts were recorded for this clonotype. CDR3 nucleotides: TGCAGTGCTACCGACTTCTCTGGGGCCAACGTCCTGACTTTC. This sequence encodes CSATDFSGANVLTF. The V and J genes are TRBV20-1 and TRBJ2-6; no reliable D call. The CDR3 runs to 14 residues. Germline lookup yields CDR1 DFQATT and CDR2 SNEGSKA (reference sequence). V shed 4 bases and J shed 0 bases, with 7 bases lying between them.

The chain recombines TRBV28 with TRBJ2-1, with D perhaps given as TRBD1 or TRBD2 (5 bases each). The germline V gene encodes CDR1 MDHEN and CDR2 SYDVKM. This CDR3 has 18 residues. V was clipped by 1 base and J by 5 bases, with 21 bases between them. CDR3 protein: CASSLSRLGPLSHNEQFF. The CDR3 bases are TGTGCCAGCAGTTTATCAAGACTGGGACCTCTGTCTCACAATGAGCAGTTCTTC. Filled out from reference TRBV28 and TRBJ2-1, the complete variable domain reads DVKVTQSSRYLVKRTGEKVFLECVQDMDHENMFWYRQDPGLGLRLIYFSYDVKMKEKGDIPEGYSVSREKKERFSLILESASTNQTSMYLCASSLSRLGPLSHNEQFFGPGTRLTVL.

This clonotype came up many times. V is TRBV19 and J is TRBJ1-1, with D tentatively TRBD1 (6 bases). Germline V lookup: CDR1 LNHDA, CDR2 SQIVND (reference sequence). V was pared by 3 bases and J by 4 bases, with 12 bases between. This CDR3 has 14 amino acids. CDR3 nucleotides: TGTGCCAGTAGTATCGGGGGCGCGAGCACTGAAGCTTTCTTT. Its translation: CASSIGGASTEAFF.

V gene TRBV3-1 combines with J gene TRBJ2-2; TRBD1 aligns across 7 bases. The CDR3 length is 18 residues. Unmatched junction bases numbered 8, after V lost 1 base and J lost 0 bases. CDR1 LGHDT and CDR2 YNNKEL come from the germline V gene (reference sequence). The CDR3: CASSQGRMGQPNTGELFF. CDR3 DNA sequence: TGTGCCAGCAGCCAAGGGAGAATGGGACAGCCGAACACCGGGGAGCTGTTTTTT.

The chain employs TRBV11-2 and TRBJ2-3; 15 bases are a match to TRBD2. This CDR3 spans 18 amino acids. Germline V gives CDR1 SGHAT, CDR2 FQNNGV. V gave up 6 bases and J gave up 5 bases; unmatched junction bases: 12. CDR3: CASRYSPGLAGGLDTQYF. The CDR3 nucleotides read TGTGCCAGCAGATATTCGCCGGGACTAGCGGGAGGTCTAGATACGCAGTATTTT.

This clonotype has just one count. This sequence may be a read error, since a much larger clone differs from it by one base. This chain joins TRBV7-2 and TRBJ1-2; D is unclear. V was shortened by 2 bases and J by 8 bases, with 9 bases between the two germline ends. There are 12 residues in the CDR3. CDR1 and CDR2 (germline): SGHTA, FQGNSA. CDR3 sequence reads: CASSLLGMGYTF. The CDR3 coding sequence is TGTGCCAGCAGCTTATTAGGGATGGGCTACACCTTC. Together with reference TRBV7-2 and TRBJ1-2, the CDR3 gives the full variable domain: GAGVSQSPSNKVTEKGKDVELRCDPISGHTALYWYRQSLGQGLEFLIYFQGNSAPDKSGLPSDRFSAERTGGSVSTLTIQRTQQEDSAVYLCASSLLGMGYTFGSGTRLTVV.

Only a few counts were recorded for this clonotype. V and J are TRBV5-1 and TRBJ2-2, with TRBD2 matching over 11 bases. V lost 4 bases and J lost 5; bases outside the gene matches: 10. This CDR3 comprises 17 residues. Germline V CDR1 and CDR2: SGHRS, YFSETQ. The CDR3 is CASSLDAGLAATGELFF. For the CDR3, the DNA is TGCGCCAGCAGCCTGGATGCGGGACTAGCGGCGACCGGGGAGCTGTTTTTT. Full variable domain (outside the CDR3, taken from reference TRBV5-1 and TRBJ2-2): KAGVTQTPRYLIKTRGQQVTLSCSPISGHRSVSWYQQTPGQGLQFLFEYFSETQRNKGNFPGRFSGRQFSNSRSEMNVSTLELGDSALYLCASSLDAGLAATGELFFGEGSRLTVL.

Written as DNA, the CDR3 is TGCAGTGCTAGTTCTAGCGGGAGTGGTGTGCAGTACTTC. This codes for CSASSSGSGVQYF. This rearrangement joins TRBV20-1 to TRBJ2-7; 10 bases match TRBD2. Germline V gene lookup returns CDR1 DFQATT and CDR2 SNEGSKA (reference sequence). The CDR3 length is 13 residues. V gave up 3 bases and J gave up 9 bases; unmatched junction bases: 8.

The chain joins TRBV10-3 to TRBJ2-5, with D perhaps TRBD1 or TRBD2 (6 bases each). Per germline, CDR1 ENHRY and CDR2 SYGVKD. The CDR3 spans 13 residues. The ends were cut back, 10 bases at V and 5 bases at J, with 17 bases in the middle. CDR3 sequence: CATRPGGGETQYF. CDR3 sequence (DNA): TGTGCCACCCGCCCCGGGGGCGGGGAGACCCAGTACTTC.

In its sample, this clonotype was seen a few times. Written as DNA, the CDR3 is TGTGCCAGCAGCTTAGTCCAGGGAGAGACCGGGGAGCTGTTTTTT. Its protein is CASSLVQGETGELFF. The chain is built from TRBV7-7 and TRBJ2-2, with D perhaps TRBD1 or TRBD2 (5 bases each). The CDR3 runs 15 residues. Between the trimmed V and J ends, which lost 1 base and 5 bases, there was a span of 11 bases. From germline, CDR1 is SSHAT and CDR2 FNYEAQ (reference sequence).

A few counts support this clonotype. The rearrangement joins TRBV12-5 to TRBJ2-2; no firm D call. The CDR3 length is 13 residues. The V gene lost 6 bases and the J gene lost 3 bases, with 8 bases spanning the gap. Germline V lookup: CDR1 LGHNT, CDR2 FRNRAP. DNA for the CDR3: TGTGCTAGTGGAGACCTCTACACCGGGGAGCTGTTTTTT. Residues: CASGDLYTGELFF.

The chain uses TRBV23-1 and TRBJ2-7; a weak D match, TRBD1 (6 bases). TRBV23-1 belongs to the ORF category, with a function that is uncertain. Trimming stripped 0 bases from V and 5 bases from J, with 11 bases between. The CDR3 extends over 14 amino acids. The CDR3 bases are TGCGCCAGCAGTCAATCGAGAAGGACAGACGAGCAGTACTTC. Its translation: CASSQSRRTDEQYF.